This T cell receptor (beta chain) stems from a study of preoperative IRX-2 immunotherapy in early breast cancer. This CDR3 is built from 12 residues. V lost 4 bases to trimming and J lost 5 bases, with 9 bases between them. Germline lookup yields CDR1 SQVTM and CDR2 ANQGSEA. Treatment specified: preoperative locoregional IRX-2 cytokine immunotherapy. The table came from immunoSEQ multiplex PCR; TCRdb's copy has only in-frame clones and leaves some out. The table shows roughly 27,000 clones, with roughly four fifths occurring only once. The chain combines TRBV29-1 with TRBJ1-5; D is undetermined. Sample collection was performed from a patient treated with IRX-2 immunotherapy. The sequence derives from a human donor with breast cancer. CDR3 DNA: TGCAGCGTTGGCGGTTCCGATCAGCCCCAGCATTTT. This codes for CSVGGSDQPQHF. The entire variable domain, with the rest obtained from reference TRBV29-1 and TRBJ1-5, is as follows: SAVISQKPSRDICQRGTSLTIQCQVDSQVTMMFWYRQQPGQSLTLIATANQGSEATYESGFVIDKFPISRPNLTFSTLTVSNMSPEDSSIYLCSVGGSDQPQHFGDGTRLSIL.